This T cell receptor beta chain was retrieved from a study of beta chain features in type 1 diabetes. CDR1 and CDR2 (germline): SGHRS, YFSETQ. The V segment lost 1 base and the J segment 8 bases; nucleotides outside the gene matches: 7. There are 15 residues in the CDR3. Expressed TCRB transcripts were sequenced after all isolated RNA was converted to cDNA. The protocol was immunoSEQ multiplex PCR, while the TCRdb copy is restricted to in-frame clones and leaves out a portion. The sample contains about 150,000 clones, about 9.1% of which appear only once. Turning to this clone: Antigen: not known.

Every donor had blood drawn once into heparin, roughly 120 mL on average. Overall study results and limits: Comparison showed that naive, central memory and Treg TCRB repertoires appeared more similar among patients than among healthy donors. VDJ junctions from type 1 diabetes patients carried fewer insertions and larger deletions. There was no resolution here of whether HLA type influences TCRB rearrangement.

The sample taken for sequencing was central memory CD4+ T cells from blood. The clonotype originates from a woman aged 18-30 years in good health. The J gene is TRBJ1-4, the V gene TRBV5-1, with 8 bases aligning to TRBD1. The DNA for the CDR3 is TGCGCCAGCAGCTTGTTTGGGACAGGAGGGGAAAAACTGTTTTTT. Translating gives CASSLFGTGGEKLFF.